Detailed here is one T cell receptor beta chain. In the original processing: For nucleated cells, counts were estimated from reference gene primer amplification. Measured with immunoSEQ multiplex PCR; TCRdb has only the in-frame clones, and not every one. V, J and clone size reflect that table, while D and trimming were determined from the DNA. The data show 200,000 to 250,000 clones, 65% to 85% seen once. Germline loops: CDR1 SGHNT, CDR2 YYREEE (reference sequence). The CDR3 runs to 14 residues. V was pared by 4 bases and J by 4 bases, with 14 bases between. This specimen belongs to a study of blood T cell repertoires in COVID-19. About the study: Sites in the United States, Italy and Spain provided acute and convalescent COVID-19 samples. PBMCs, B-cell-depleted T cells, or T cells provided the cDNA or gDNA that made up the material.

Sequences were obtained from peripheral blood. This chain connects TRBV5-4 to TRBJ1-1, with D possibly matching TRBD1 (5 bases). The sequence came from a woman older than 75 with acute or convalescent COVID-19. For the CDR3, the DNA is TGTGCCAGCAGCCCCGGGGGGGACGGCACTGAAGCTTTCTTT. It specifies CASSPGGDGTEAFF. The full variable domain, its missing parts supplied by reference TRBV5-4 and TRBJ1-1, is ETGVTQSPTHLIKTRGQQVTLRCSSQSGHNTVSWYQQALGQGPQFIFQYYREEENGRGNFPPRFSGLQFPNYSSELNVNALELDDSALYLCASSPGGDGTEAFFGQGTRLTVV.